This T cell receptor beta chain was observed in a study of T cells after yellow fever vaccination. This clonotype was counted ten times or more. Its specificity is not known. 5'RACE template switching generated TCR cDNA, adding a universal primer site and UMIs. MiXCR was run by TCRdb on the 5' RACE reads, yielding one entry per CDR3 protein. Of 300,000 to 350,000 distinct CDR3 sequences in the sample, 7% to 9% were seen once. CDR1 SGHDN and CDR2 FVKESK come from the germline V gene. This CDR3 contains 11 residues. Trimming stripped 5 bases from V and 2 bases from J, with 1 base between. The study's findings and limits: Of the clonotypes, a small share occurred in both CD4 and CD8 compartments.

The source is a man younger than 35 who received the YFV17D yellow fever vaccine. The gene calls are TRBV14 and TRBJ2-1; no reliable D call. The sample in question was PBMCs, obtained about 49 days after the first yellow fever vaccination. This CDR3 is CASSTYNEQFF. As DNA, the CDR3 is TGTGCCAGCAGCACCTACAATGAGCAGTTCTTC.